This T cell receptor (beta chain) was retrieved from a study of T cell repertoires in cytomegalovirus infection (dated by TCRdb to the late 2010s). Notes on the research overall: Recently identified HLA-C-restricted CMV epitopes, whose presentation resists viral immunomodulation, were targeted by peptide stimulations together with well-studied HLA-B-restricted epitopes. Because public TCR beta signatures pointed to carriage of CMV infection together with the matching HLA type, the HLA type of each donor mattered for the analysis.

What the work shows at the level of the full study, not this receptor alone: The ex vivo response was dominated by HLA-C-restricted CMV-specific TCR beta clonotypes, which also provided the single most frequent clonotype in two of eight donors. In both this cohort and an independent approximately 370-donor cohort, the cumulative frequency of public TCR beta family members distinguished carriers of CMV infection plus the relevant HLA type.

This clonotype showed up just a few times. The antigen it recognizes is unknown. It has no much larger one-base neighbor in the sample; base qualities were not kept. This specimen's treatment or condition label, per the study, means: in vitro stimulation with specific CMV peptide epitopes to enrich CMV-specific T cells. These reads were obtained on an Illumina HiSeq 1500. In-frame beta chains were kept once TCRdb had trimmed the public reads at Q25 with fastp and called clones with MiXCR. Here each entry gathers all rows of one CDR3 protein and keeps the most common genes and DNA. For this sample there are about 920,000 distinct CDR3 sequences; 31% appear just once. The top ten clonotypes cover about an eighth of the sample. Measured from the cysteine to the phenylalanine, the CDR3 is 13 residues long. Here the CDR3 DNA is all that survives: 39 bases in frame from base 1. The germline V gene (reference sequence) provides CDR1 SEHNR and CDR2 FQNEAQ. Trimming costs V 8 bases and J 0 bases, and their ends lie 10 bases apart.

The source of this sequence is a human donor in good health (CMV status not recorded). Some clones in this sample may be carry-over from other donors' samples. The V gene is TRBV7-9 and the J gene is TRBJ1-1; the D gene identity is not certain. Sequenced here: cultured CD8+ T cells from PBMCs, sampled from culture after CMV antigen stimulation. The DNA reads as follows: TGTGCCAGCGAAGGGAATGTGAACACTGAAGCTTTCTTT. It encodes CASEGNVNTEAFF.